Described below is a single T cell receptor (beta chain) sequence and its context. Its antigen remains unidentified. This sample was taken from a study of T cells in localized non-small cell lung cancer. General study findings and limits: A higher density of T cells in blood coincided with extended overall survival.

Method: immunoSEQ multiplex PCR; TCRdb's copy keeps in-frame clones and lacks some. The sample records about 36,000 clones, around 88% being singletons. Germline V gives CDR1 GTSNPN, CDR2 SVGIG (reference sequence). Trimming left V 5 bases short and J 0 bases short, with 16 bases between. The CDR3 is 15 amino acids. The TCR comes from a woman aged 35 to 69 with stage I lung adenocarcinoma. This material consisted of peripheral blood, taken before any cancer treatment. V gene TRBV30 combines with J gene TRBJ1-1; D perhaps matches TRBD1 (6 bases). CDR3 DNA: TGTGCCTGGGGGAACCGGGGGCAGATGAACACTGAAGCTTTCTTT. Protein product: CAWGNRGQMNTEAFF.